This TCR beta chain was documented in a study of T cell repertoires in cytomegalovirus infection. In the study overall: Epitope selection comprised recently identified HLA-C-restricted CMV epitopes and well-studied HLA-B-restricted CMV epitopes. CMV infection together with matching HLA type was indicated by public TCR beta signatures.

On this clonotype itself: What it binds is not known. Mismatch with germline at one junction end may stem from a read error.

TCRdb independently ran MiXCR on the reads; one entry per CDR3 protein. The data hold 650,000 to 900,000 distinct CDR3 sequences, with 25% to 35% observed a single time. Whole-study findings and limits: Identification of carriers of CMV plus the relevant HLA was achieved through cumulative public TCR beta family frequency. Ex vivo responses were dominated by HLA-C-restricted CMV-specific TCR beta clonotypes.

The germline CDR1 and CDR2 sequences are LNHDA and SQIVND (reference sequence). The length of the CDR3 is 15 residues. The V call is TRBV19, the J call TRBJ2-6; weak D call: TRBD1 (5 bases). The TCR sequence derives from a human donor in good health (CMV status not recorded). Some clones in this sample may be carry-over from other donors' samples. This material consisted of cultured CD8+ T cells from PBMCs, taken from culture after CMV antigen stimulation. CDR3 sequence: CASSIDDFGANVLTF. In DNA form, the CDR3 reads TGTGCCAGTAGTATAGATGACTTTGGGGCTAACGTCCTGACTTTC.